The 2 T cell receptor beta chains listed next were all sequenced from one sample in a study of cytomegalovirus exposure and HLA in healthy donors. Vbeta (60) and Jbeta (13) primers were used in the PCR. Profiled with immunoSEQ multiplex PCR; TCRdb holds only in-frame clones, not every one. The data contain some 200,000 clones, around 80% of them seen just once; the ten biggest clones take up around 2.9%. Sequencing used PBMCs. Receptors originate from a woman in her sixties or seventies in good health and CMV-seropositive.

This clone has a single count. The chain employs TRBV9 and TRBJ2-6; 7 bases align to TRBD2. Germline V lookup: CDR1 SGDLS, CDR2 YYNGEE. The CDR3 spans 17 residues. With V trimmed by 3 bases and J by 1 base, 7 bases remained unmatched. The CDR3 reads CASSALAVGSGANVLTF. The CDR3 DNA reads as TGTGCCAGCAGCGCGCTAGCGGTGGGGTCTGGGGCCAACGTCCTGACTTTC.

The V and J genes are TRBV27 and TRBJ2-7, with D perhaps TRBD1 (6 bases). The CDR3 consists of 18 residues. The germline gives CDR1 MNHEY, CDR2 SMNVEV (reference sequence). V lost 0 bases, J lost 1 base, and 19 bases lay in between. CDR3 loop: CASSLSNLFPDRSYEQYF. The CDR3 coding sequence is TGTGCCAGCAGTTTATCGAATTTATTCCCCGACAGGTCCTACGAGCAGTACTTC.